This TCR beta chain was sequenced for a study of post-analysis software for immune sequencing data (dated by TCRdb to 2014 to 2015). For context, the study as a whole: Recorded disease courses included relapsing-remitting, secondary progressive and progressive-relapsing multiple sclerosis, with some patients lacking subtype annotation. Patient repertoires were compared against 11 previously published healthy control repertoires from donors aged about 6 to 26 years. A subset of samples was prepared in parallel using single-end sample barcoding, then pooled and co-amplified after Illumina adapter ligation. Broad study findings and their caveats: Significantly lower normalized Chao1 diversity was found in multiple sclerosis patients than in controls, suggesting substantial peripheral T-cell clonal expansion. Strong co-clustering of samples prepared in the same batch was shown by direct clustering with F measure, prompting a batch-effect correction. The control group was slightly older than the multiple sclerosis patient group. Patients showed significantly higher frequencies than controls for several TRBV segments, among them TRBV5-6, TRBV5-1 and TRBV20-1.

Libraries were prepared through PCR. The run used an Illumina HiSeq 2500. To reduce PCR and sequencing biases, unique molecular identifiers were incorporated into the TCR beta cDNA libraries. Approximately 500,000 cDNA molecules were obtained for every 1 to 10 million input T cells, so each molecule roughly corresponded to one T cell. Patient libraries were prepared and sequenced with the same protocol used for the earlier healthy control dataset. Samples belonging to the same batch were prepared together, multiplexed and sequenced on a shared HiSeq lane. In the paper's pipeline: MIGEC handled the raw barcoded reads, throwing out single-read molecular identifier groups before consensus assembly and CDR3 extraction. VDJtools was used for post-analysis of the clonotype tables, and diversity was normalized by down-sampling every dataset to the size of the smallest sample. Repertoire overlap clustering matched CDR3 amino acid but not nucleotide sequences to correct batch-related cross-sample contamination. TCRdb trimmed public reads at Q25 via fastp, called clones via MiXCR and kept in-frame beta chains. One record per CDR3 amino acid sequence lists the most common genes and DNA. These V and J calls are TCRdb output, not the study's own analysis. The sample data list 650,000 to 850,000 distinct CDR3 sequences, and approximately 53% of these were observed just once. The top ten constitute roughly 4.4% of the sample.

Concerning this clonotype: The antigen this receptor binds is unknown. Base quality data are lacking; no much larger clone is found one base away.

To demonstrate the VDJtools post-analysis software, TCR beta repertoires were profiled from the peripheral blood of about a dozen young patients with multiple sclerosis. The patients with multiple sclerosis were children and adolescents between about 6 and 15 years of age. Trimming accounts for 1 base at V and 9 bases at J, while the number of junction bases matched to no gene is 9. Counted from cysteine to phenylalanine, this CDR3 has 15 amino acids. Of all the DNA, just the CDR3 is kept, 45 bases in frame from base 1. From the germline V gene (reference sequence), CDR1 is DFQATT and CDR2 is SNEGSKA.

This clonotype was sampled from a girl under 18 with multiple sclerosis. The chain links TRBV20-1 with TRBJ2-1; TRBD2 lines up with 10 middle nucleotides. The specimen was blood. The sequenced DNA is TGCAGTGCTAGAGTTCCTAGCGGGAGATTTGGTGAGCAGTTCTTC. This translates into CSARVPSGRFGEQFF.